This T cell receptor beta chain was identified during a study of somatic mutations in cytotoxic T cells in rheumatoid arthritis. Germline CDR1 is MDHEN and CDR2 is SYDVKM. The CDR3 is 12 amino acids. Deletions cut 5 bases from V and 4 bases from J, with 8 bases between. The method was immunoSEQ multiplex PCR; TCRdb's version includes in-frame clones alone and lacks a portion of them. The data hold around 15,000 clones, with approximately 84% observed a single time. The sequenced sample was CD8+ T cells sorted from blood. This clonotype originated in an adult with rheumatoid arthritis. The rearrangement uses TRBV28 and TRBJ1-1; D unresolved. The CDR3 spells CASSRTGTEAFF. The CDR3 region has the DNA TGTGCCAGCAGTCGAACCGGCACTGAAGCTTTCTTT.